This TCR beta chain derives from a study of PD-1 blockade in classical Hodgkin lymphoma. Study-level results: TCR diversity at baseline was reported to be reduced in newly diagnosed patients relative to healthy donors. Exclusion was the outcome for patients who began nivolumab under 1 year after ASCT.

Each patient experienced a relapse that followed autologous stem cell transplantation, and brentuximab vedotin exposure varied. A note on this clone: Its antigen is still unknown.

TCRdb's copy holds only in-frame clones and misses some; the assay was immunoSEQ multiplex PCR. The sample includes more than 60,000 clones, about 88% seen only once; the top ten take approximately 9.7%. The sequence was obtained from a human donor with classical Hodgkin lymphoma. Specimen: peripheral blood mononuclear cells (PBMCs), collected at baseline.

CDR3 sequence: CASSERGSSYEQYF. The CDR3 coding sequence is TGTGCCAGCAGTGAAAGGGGCAGCTCCTACGAGCAGTACTTC. The V and J genes are TRBV6-1 and TRBJ2-7, with a tentative D call TRBD1 (5 bases). Germline values: CDR1 MNHNS, CDR2 SASEGT. The CDR3 sequence is 14 residues long. Deletions cut 2 bases from V and 0 bases from J, with 8 bases between.